This entry lists 16 T cell receptor beta chains sequenced from one sample in a study of blood T cell repertoires in COVID-19. Assay used: immunoSEQ multiplex PCR; TCRdb lists only in-frame clones, some missing. Among tens of thousands of clones, roughly 86% were seen once, and the ten largest hold around a fifth. Input material: peripheral blood. Source of these receptors: a man aged 50 to 60 in a cohort sampled during active COVID-19.

The gene calls are TRBV5-6 and TRBJ2-2; D remains ambiguous. The CDR3 spans 14 residues. The V end was cut by 0 bases, the J end by 1 base, with 4 bases between. CDR1 is SGHDT and CDR2 is YYEEEE in the germline V gene. DNA for the CDR3: TGTGCCAGCAGCTTGGAACTGAACACCGGGGAGCTGTTTTTT. It encodes CASSLELNTGELFF.

The chain uses TRBV19 and TRBJ2-3; 11 positions agree with TRBD2. Losses at the gene ends were 6 bases for V and 2 bases for J; bases not matched to a gene: 19. CDR1 is LNHDA, CDR2 SQIVND, per germline (reference sequence). This CDR3 has 20 residues. As DNA, the CDR3 is TGTGCCAGTAGCCGAACGGGGCTAGCGGGAGGCCAACACTACACAGATACGCAGTATTTT. It yields the protein CASSRTGLAGGQHYTDTQYF.

The chain joins TRBV29-1 to TRBJ2-2, with D possibly TRBD2 on 6 matching bases. CDR1 SQVTM and CDR2 ANQGSEA come from the germline V gene. Between the trimmed V and J ends, which lost 3 bases and 7 bases, there was a span of 12 bases. The CDR3 spans 13 residues. CDR3 DNA: TGCAGCGTTGAGGAGGGAGGCGGCGGGGAGCTGTTTTTT. This codes for CSVEEGGGGELFF.

This chain joins TRBV27 and TRBJ1-2; the D gene is possibly TRBD1 (5 bases). This CDR3 is built from 16 residues. The V end was cut by 0 bases, the J end by 5 bases, with 16 bases between. Looked up from germline, CDR1 is MNHEY and CDR2 is SMNVEV (reference sequence). CDR3 nucleotide sequence: TGTGCCAGCAGTTTATCAGGCCAATCGAAGGGGTATGGCTACACCTTC. Translation: CASSLSGQSKGYGYTF.

The chain carries TRBV6-5 and TRBJ2-7; D remains unclear. CDR1 MNHEY and CDR2 SVGAGI come from the germline V gene. This CDR3 has 13 residues. Trimming pared 3 bases from V and 2 bases from J, leaving 8 bases between. This chain's CDR3 is CASSYAQAYEQYF. The CDR3 nucleotides are TGTGCCAGCAGTTATGCGCAAGCCTACGAGCAGTACTTC.

V gene TRBV5-8 combines with J gene TRBJ2-1, with D possibly TRBD1 on 5 matching bases. V was pared by 0 bases and J by 15 bases, with 13 bases between. The V gene's germline CDR1 is SGHTS and CDR2 YDEGEE. The CDR3 covers 12 residues. CDR3 coding DNA: TGTGCCAGCAGCTTGGACGGGCAGGGTCTGTTCTTC. As protein: CASSLDGQGLFF.

This clone was detected once. This chain links TRBV7-9 with TRBJ1-6; 7 bases are shared with TRBD1. The length of the CDR3 is 15 residues. Trimming took 2 bases from V and 10 from J; bases not matched to a gene: 8. From germline, CDR1 is SEHNR and CDR2 FQNEAQ (reference sequence). The CDR3 protein is CASSLPGTDGSPLHF. The CDR3, as DNA: TGTGCCAGCAGCTTACCGGGGACAGACGGCTCACCCCTCCACTTT.

This clone was detected only a few times. The chain uses TRBV9 and TRBJ2-7; 10 nucleotides line up with TRBD2. Germline V gives CDR1 SGDLS, CDR2 YYNGEE. The CDR3 loop spans 14 amino acids. V lost 0 bases and J lost 9; bases outside the gene matches: 6. In DNA, the CDR3 is TGTGCCAGCAGCGTAGGAAGCGGGGGGGCTGGGCAGTACTTC. Amino acid sequence: CASSVGSGGAGQYF.

The chain uses TRBV24-1 and TRBJ2-2; 10 nucleotides line up with TRBD2. The CDR3 runs to 17 residues. The V gene's germline CDR1 is KGHDR and CDR2 SFDVKD. J gave up 5 bases and V 0 bases, and 5 bases lay outside the gene matches. For the CDR3, the DNA is TGTGCCACCAGTGATTTGTCTAGCGGGAGTTATACCGGGGAGCTGTTTTTT. It is translated as CATSDLSSGSYTGELFF.

This clone was seen once. The J gene is TRBJ1-1, the V gene TRBV12-5; D is uncertain. The germline V gene encodes CDR1 LGHNT and CDR2 FRNRAP. Trimming took 7 bases from V and 7 from J, leaving 22 bases between them. This CDR3 spans 15 amino acids. The DNA for the CDR3 is TGTGCTAGTGCTCCTGGCCTTAATTCTCCGATTGAAGCTTTCTTT. It translates to CASAPGLNSPIEAFF.

The chain has TRBV7-2 and TRBJ2-7, with D possibly TRBD1 on 5 matching bases. CDR3 size: 16 residues. Trimming took 1 base from V and 3 from J, leaving 16 bases between them. Germline CDR1 SGHTA, CDR2 FQGNSA. CDR3 sequence (DNA): TGTGCCAGCAGCTTAGGAGTGGGTCTACAGGTCTACGAGCAGTACTTC. Translated, it gives CASSLGVGLQVYEQYF.

The chain employs TRBV7-9 and TRBJ2-1; a possible D gene is TRBD1 (5 bases). The germline V gene has CDR1 SEHNR and CDR2 FQNEAQ (reference sequence). V was shortened by 5 bases and J by 6 bases, with 20 bases between the two germline ends. The CDR3 runs to 16 residues. This CDR3 is CASSPPRLGATNEQFF. The CDR3 DNA sequence: TGTGCCAGCAGCCCGCCGAGGTTAGGGGCCACCAATGAGCAGTTCTTC.

The chain couples TRBV4-1 to TRBJ1-1, with 8 positions matching TRBD1. J lost 5 bases, V lost 0 bases, and 5 bases had no gene match. The V gene's germline CDR1 is MGHRA and CDR2 YSYEKL. The CDR3 runs to 15 residues. CDR3 region: CASSQDRQGLTEAFF. The CDR3 bases are TGCGCCAGCAGCCAAGATCGACAGGGGTTGACTGAAGCTTTCTTT.

The CDR3 protein is CASSYSQGAGEQYV. The CDR3 nucleotides are TGTGCCAGCAGTTACTCACAGGGGGCGGGCGAGCAGTACGTC. The chain employs TRBV6-6 and TRBJ2-7, with 9 nucleotides matching TRBD1. The CDR3 is 14 residues long. Unmatched junction bases numbered 3, after V lost 0 bases and J lost 6 bases. The germline gives CDR1 MNHNY, CDR2 SVGAGI (reference sequence).

J is TRBJ2-5 and V is TRBV5-1; D ambiguous. Per germline, CDR1 SGHRS and CDR2 YFSETQ. The CDR3 length is 16 residues. Trimming took 0 bases from V and 1 from J, leaving 13 bases between them. CDR3 loop: CASSLEVRIVQETQYF. The CDR3 DNA reads TGCGCCAGCAGCTTGGAGGTCAGGATCGTCCAAGAGACCCAGTACTTC.

In its sample, this clone was seen once. The chain is built from TRBV7-6 and TRBJ1-1, with a weak D call TRBD1 (5 bases). CDR3 length equals 18 residues. Germline values: CDR1 SGHVS, CDR2 FNYEAQ. V gave up 5 bases and J gave up 6 bases, with 28 bases separating them. CDR3 protein: CASSPTQDKGGRLAEAFF. CDR3 bases: TGTGCCAGCAGCCCGACTCAGGACAAGGGTGGTAGGTTGGCTGAAGCTTTCTTT.